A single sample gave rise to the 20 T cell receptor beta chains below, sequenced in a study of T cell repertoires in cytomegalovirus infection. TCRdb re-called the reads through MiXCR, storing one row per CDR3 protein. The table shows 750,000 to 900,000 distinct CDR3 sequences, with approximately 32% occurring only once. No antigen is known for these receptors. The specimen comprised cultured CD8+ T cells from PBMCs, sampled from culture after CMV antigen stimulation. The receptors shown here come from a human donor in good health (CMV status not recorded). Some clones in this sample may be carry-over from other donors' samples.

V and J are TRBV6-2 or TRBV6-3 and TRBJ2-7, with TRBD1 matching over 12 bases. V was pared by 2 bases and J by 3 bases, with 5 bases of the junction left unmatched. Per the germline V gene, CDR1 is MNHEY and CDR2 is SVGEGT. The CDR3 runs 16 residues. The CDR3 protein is CASSYGDRGHLYEQYV. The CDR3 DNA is TGTGCCAGCAGTTACGGGGACAGGGGGCACCTCTACGAGCAGTACGTC.

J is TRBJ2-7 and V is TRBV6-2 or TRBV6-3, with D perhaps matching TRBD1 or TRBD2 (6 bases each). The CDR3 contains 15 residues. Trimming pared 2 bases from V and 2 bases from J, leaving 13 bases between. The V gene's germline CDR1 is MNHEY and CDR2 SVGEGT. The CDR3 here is CASSYRGEPTYEQYV. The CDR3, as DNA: TGTGCCAGCAGTTACAGGGGGGAACCTACCTACGAGCAGTACGTC.

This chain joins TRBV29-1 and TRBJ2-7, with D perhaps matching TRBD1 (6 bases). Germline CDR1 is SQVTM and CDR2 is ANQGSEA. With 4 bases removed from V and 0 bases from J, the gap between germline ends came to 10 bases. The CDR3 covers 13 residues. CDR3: CSVGTVSSYEQYF. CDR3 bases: TGCAGCGTTGGGACAGTCAGCTCCTACGAGCAGTACTTC.

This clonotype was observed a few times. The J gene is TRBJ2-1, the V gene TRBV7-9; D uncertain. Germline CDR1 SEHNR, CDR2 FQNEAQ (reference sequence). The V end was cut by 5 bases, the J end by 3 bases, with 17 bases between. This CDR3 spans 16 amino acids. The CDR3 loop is CASSTTAPGVYNEQFF. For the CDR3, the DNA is TGTGCCAGCAGCACGACCGCGCCTGGGGTCTACAATGAGCAGTTCTTC.

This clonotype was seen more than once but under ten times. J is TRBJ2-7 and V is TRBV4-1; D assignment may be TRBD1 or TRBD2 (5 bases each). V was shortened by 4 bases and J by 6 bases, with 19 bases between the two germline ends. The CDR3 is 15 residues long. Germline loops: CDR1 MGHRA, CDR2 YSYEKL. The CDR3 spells CASSPPYGTGLEQYF. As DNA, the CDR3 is TGCGCCAGCAGCCCCCCTTACGGGACCGGCCTCGAGCAGTACTTC.

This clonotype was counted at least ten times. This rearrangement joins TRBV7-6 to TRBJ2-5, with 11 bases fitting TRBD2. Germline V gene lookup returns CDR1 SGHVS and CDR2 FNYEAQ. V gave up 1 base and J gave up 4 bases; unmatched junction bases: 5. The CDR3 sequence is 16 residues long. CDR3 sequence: CASSLEISGGAETQYF. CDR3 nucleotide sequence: TGTGCCAGCAGCTTAGAGATTAGCGGGGGGGCAGAGACCCAGTACTTC.

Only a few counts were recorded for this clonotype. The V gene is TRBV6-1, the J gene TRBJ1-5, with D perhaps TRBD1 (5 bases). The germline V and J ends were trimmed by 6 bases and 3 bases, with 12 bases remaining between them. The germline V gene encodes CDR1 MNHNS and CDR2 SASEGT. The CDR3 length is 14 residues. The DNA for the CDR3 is TGTGCCAGCAGCCGTGGGGCTCCCAATCAGCCCCAGCATTTT. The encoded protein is CASSRGAPNQPQHF.

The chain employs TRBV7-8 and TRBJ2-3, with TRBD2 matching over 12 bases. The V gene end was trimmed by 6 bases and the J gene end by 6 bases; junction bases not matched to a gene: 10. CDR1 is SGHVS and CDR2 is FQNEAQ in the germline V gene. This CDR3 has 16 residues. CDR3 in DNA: TGTGCCAGCAGAATCCTAGCGGGGGGGCCGGGGGATACGCAGTATTTT. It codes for CASRILAGGPGDTQYF.

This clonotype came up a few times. The CDR3 sequence is CASSFYTGTHDSGANVLTF. CDR3 DNA: TGTGCCAGCAGCTTCTATACCGGGACCCACGACTCTGGGGCCAACGTCCTGACTTTC. The chain uses TRBV9 and TRBJ2-6; D may match TRBD1 or TRBD2 (5 bases each). The V and J ends lost 4 bases and 0 bases respectively, with 20 bases between them. Germline CDR1 SGDLS, CDR2 YYNGEE. This CDR3 has 19 amino acids.

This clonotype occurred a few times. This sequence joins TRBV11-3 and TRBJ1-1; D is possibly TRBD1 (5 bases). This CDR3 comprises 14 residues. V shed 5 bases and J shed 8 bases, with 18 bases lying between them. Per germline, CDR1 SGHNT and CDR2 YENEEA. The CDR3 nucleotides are TGTGCCAGCAGCCCCCGGGGCAGCCGTTCGGAAGCTTTCTTT. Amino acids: CASSPRGSRSEAFF.

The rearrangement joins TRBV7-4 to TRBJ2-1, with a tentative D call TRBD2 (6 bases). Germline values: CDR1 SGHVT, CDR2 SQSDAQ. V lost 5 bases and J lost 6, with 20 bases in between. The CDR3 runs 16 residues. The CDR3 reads CASSMPGTVTRNEQFF. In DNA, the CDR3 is TGTGCCAGCAGCATGCCCGGGACTGTCACTCGCAATGAGCAGTTCTTC. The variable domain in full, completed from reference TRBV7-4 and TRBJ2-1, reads GAGVSQSPRYKVAKRGRDVALRCDSISGHVTLYWYRQTLGQGSEVLTYSQSDAQRDKSGRPSGRFSAERPERSVSTLKIQRTEQGDSAVYLCASSMPGTVTRNEQFFGPGTRLTVL.

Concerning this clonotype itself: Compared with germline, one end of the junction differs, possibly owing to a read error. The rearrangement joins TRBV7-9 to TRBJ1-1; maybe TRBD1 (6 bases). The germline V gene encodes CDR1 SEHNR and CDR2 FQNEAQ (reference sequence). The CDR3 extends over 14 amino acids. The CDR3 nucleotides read TGTGCCAGCAGTTTAGGGGGGGCCTCCAATGAAGCTTTCTTT. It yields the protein CASSLGGASNEAFF.

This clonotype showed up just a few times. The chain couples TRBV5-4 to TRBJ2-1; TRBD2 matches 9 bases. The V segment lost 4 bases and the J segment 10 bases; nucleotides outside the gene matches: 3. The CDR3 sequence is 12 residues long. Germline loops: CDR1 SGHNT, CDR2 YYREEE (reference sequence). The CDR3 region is CASSVSGREQFF. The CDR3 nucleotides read TGTGCCAGCAGCGTGAGCGGGAGGGAGCAGTTCTTC.

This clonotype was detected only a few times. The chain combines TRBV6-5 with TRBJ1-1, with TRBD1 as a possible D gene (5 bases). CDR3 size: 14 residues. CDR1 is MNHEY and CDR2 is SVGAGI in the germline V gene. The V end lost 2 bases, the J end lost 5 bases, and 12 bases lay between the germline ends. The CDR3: CASSYKGADTEAFF. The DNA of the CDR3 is TGTGCCAGCAGTTACAAAGGGGCGGATACTGAAGCTTTCTTT.

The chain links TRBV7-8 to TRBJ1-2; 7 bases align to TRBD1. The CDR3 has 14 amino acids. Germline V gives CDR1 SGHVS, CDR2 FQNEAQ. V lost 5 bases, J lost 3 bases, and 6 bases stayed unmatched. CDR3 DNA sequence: TGTGCCAGCAGCGCGGGAGGGGGCGACTATGGCTACACCTTC. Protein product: CASSAGGGDYGYTF.

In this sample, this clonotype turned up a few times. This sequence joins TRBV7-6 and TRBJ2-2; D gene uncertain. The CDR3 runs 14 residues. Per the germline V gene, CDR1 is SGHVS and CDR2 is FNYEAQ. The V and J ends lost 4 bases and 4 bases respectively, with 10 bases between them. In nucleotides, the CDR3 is TGTGCCAGCAGCTCGACTCTTTCCACCGGGGAGCTGTTTTTT. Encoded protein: CASSSTLSTGELFF.

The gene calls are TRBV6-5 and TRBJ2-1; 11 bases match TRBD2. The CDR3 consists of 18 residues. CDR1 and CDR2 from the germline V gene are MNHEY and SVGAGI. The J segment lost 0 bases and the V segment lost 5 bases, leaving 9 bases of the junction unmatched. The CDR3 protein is CASSLAGGYPVSYNEQFF. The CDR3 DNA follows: TGTGCCAGCAGTCTAGCGGGGGGCTACCCCGTCTCCTACAATGAGCAGTTCTTC.

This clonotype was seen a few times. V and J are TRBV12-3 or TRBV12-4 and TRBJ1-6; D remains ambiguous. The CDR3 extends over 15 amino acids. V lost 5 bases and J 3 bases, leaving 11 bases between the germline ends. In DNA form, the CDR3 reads TGTGCCAGCAGTCCACGGACCTTCTATAATTCACCCCTCCACTTT. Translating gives CASSPRTFYNSPLHF.

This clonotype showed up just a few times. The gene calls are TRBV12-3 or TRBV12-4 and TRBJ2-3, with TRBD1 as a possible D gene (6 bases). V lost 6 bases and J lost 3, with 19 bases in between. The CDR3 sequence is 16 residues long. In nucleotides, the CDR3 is TGTGCCAGCAGCCCGTCTCACAGGGTCTCAACAGATACGCAGTATTTT. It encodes CASSPSHRVSTDTQYF.

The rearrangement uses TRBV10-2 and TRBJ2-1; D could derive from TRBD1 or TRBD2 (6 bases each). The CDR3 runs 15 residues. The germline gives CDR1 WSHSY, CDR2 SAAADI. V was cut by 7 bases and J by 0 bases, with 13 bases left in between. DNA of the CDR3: TGCGCCAGCATTATCGGGGGCAGCTCCTACAATGAGCAGTTCTTC. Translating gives CASIIGGSSYNEQFF.